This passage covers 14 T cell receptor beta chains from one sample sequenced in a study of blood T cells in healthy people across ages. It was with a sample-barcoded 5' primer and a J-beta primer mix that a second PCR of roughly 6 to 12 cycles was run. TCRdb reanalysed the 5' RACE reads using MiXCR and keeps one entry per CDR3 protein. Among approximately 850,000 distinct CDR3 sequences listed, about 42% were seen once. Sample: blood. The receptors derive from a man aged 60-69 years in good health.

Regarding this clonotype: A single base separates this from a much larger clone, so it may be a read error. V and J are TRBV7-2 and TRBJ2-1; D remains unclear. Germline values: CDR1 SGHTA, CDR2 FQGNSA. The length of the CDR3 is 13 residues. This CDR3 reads CASSHSGYKEQFF. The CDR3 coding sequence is TGTGCCAGCAGCCACTCCGGATACAAGGAGCAGTTCTTC.

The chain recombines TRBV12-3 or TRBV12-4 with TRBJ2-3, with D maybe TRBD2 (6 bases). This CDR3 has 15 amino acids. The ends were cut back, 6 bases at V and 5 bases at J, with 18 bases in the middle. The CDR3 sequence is CASREGLIRLDTQYF. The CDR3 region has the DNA TGTGCCAGCAGGGAGGGACTGATAAGGTTAGATACGCAGTATTTT.

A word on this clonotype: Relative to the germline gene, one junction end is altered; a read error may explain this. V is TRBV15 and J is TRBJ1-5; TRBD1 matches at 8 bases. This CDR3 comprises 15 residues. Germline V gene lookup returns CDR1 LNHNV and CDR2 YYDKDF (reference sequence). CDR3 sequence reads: CAASREGQGGQPQHF. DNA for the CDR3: TGTGCCGCCAGCAGAGAAGGACAGGGTGGACAGCCCCAGCATTTT.

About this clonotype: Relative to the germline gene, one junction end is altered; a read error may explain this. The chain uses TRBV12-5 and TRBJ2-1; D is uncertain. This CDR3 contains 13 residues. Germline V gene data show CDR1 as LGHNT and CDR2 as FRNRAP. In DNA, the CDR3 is TGTGCTAGTGGGGACCTCTCCTACAATGAGCGGTTCTTC. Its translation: CASGDLSYNERFF.

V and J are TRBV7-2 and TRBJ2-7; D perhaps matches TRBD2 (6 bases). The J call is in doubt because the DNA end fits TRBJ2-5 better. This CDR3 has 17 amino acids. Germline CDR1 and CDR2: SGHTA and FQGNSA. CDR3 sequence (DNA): TGTGCCAGCAGCCAGGCCCCGCGGGGCCCAAACGGAGAGACCCAGTACTTC. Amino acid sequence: CASSQAPRGPNGETQYF.

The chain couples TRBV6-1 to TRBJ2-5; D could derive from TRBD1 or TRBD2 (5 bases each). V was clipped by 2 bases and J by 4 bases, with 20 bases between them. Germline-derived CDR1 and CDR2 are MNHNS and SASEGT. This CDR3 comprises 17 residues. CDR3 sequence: CASSENAALRDGETQYF. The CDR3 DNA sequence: TGTGCCAGCAGTGAAAACGCTGCTCTCAGGGACGGAGAGACCCAGTACTTC.

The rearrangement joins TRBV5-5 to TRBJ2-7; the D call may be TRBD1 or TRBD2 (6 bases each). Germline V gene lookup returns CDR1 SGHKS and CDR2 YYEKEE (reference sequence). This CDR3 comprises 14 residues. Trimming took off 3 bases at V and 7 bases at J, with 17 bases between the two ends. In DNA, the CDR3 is TGTGCCAGCAGCTGGGGGGCGATTTACAATGAGCAGTACTTC. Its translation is CASSWGAIYNEQYF.

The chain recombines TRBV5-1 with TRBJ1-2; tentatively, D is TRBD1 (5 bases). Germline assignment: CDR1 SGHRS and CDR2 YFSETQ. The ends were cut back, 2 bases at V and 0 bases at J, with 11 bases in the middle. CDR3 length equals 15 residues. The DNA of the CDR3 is TGCGCCAGCAGCTTTTTGGGGGAGGCTAACTATGGCTACACCTTC. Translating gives CASSFLGEANYGYTF.

CDR3 DNA: TGTGCCAGCAGTTTAGGGATAGGAAAATCGAACTATGGCTACACCTTC. It is translated as CASSLGIGKSNYGYTF. The chain links TRBV12-3 or TRBV12-4 to TRBJ1-2; no definite D call. This CDR3 contains 16 residues. V was trimmed by 1 base and J by 2 bases, leaving 14 bases between them.

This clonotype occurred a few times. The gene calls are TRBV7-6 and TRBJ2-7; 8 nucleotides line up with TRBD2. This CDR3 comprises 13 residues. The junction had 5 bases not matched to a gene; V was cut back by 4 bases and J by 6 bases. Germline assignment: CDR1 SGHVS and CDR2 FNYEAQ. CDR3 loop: CASSSGGVGEQYF. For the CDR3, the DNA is TGTGCCAGCAGCTCCGGGGGGGTAGGCGAGCAGTACTTC.

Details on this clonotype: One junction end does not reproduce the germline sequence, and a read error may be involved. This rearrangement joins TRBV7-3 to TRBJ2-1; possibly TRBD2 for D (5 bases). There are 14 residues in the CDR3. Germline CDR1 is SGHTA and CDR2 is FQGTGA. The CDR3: CAGSLLTGDNEQFF. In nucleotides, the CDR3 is TGTGCCGGCAGCTTACTAACCGGGGACAATGAGCAGTTCTTC.

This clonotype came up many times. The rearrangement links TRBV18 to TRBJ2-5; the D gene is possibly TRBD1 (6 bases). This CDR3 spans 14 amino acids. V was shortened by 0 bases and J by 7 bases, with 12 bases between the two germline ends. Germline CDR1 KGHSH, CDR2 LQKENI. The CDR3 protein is CASSPPDSAGTQYF. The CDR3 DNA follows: TGTGCCAGCTCACCACCGGACAGCGCGGGGACCCAGTACTTC. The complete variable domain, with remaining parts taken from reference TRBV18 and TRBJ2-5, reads NAGVMQNPRHLVRRRGQEARLRCSPMKGHSHVYWYRQLPEEGLKFMVYLQKENIIDESGMPKERFSAEFPKEGPSILRIQQVVRGDSAAYFCASSPPDSAGTQYFGPGTRLLVL.

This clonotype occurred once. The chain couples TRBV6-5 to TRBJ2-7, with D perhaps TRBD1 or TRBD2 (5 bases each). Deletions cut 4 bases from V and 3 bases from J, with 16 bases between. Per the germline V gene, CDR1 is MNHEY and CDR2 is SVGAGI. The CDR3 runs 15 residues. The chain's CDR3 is CASSLTPGAFYEQYF. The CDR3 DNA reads TGTGCCAGCAGTTTAACCCCCGGGGCCTTCTACGAGCAGTACTTC.

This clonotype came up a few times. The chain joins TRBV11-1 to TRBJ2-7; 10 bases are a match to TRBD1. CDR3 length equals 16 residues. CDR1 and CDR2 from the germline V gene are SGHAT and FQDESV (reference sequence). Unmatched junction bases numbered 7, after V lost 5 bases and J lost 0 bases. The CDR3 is CASSVDRDRGSYEQYF. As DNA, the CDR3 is TGTGCCAGCAGCGTCGACCGGGACAGGGGCTCCTACGAGCAGTACTTC.